This paragraph reports one T cell receptor (beta chain). The entry originates in a study of blood T cell repertoires in COVID-19. Study-level information: Specimens from acute and convalescent COVID-19 originated in the United States, Italy and Spain.

This table comes from immunoSEQ multiplex PCR, and its TCRdb copy is limited to in-frame clones, with some not included. The sample contains about 140,000 clones, nearly 80% of which appear only once. V trimming: 7 bases; J trimming: 4 bases; junction bases outside the gene matches: 3. This CDR3 has 13 amino acids. Per germline, CDR1 LGHNT and CDR2 FRNRAP. The sequenced sample was PBMCs or T cells enriched from blood (not recorded which). The source is a woman between 50 and 59 years old who had recovered from COVID-19. This sequence joins TRBV12-5 and TRBJ1-4; 7 bases match TRBD1. The CDR3 protein is CASAGTDNEKLFF. In nucleotides, the CDR3 is TGTGCTAGTGCCGGGACAGATAATGAAAAACTGTTTTTT.